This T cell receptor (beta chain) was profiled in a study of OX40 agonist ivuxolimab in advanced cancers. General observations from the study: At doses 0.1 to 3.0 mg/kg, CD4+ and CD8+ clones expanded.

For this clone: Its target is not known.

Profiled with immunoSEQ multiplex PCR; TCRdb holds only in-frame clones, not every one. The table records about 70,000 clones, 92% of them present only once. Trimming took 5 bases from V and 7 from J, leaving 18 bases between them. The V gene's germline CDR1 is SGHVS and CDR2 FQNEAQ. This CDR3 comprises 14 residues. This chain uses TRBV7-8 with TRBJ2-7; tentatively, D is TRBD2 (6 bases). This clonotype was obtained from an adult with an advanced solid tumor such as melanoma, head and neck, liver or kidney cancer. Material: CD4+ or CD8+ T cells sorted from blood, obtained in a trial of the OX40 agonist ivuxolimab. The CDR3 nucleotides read TGTGCCAGCAGCCCCCTCGGGGGTATAGGAGAGCAGTACTTC. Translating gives CASSPLGGIGEQYF.